This entry lists 17 T cell receptor beta chains sequenced from one sample in a study of early T cells in non-severe SARS-CoV-2 infection. TCRdb re-called the 5' RACE reads with MiXCR, one entry per CDR3 protein. This table has approximately 90,000 distinct CDR3 sequences, about 15% appearing once. The sequences come from whole blood, collected at baseline. The receptors shown here come from an adult who was a healthcare worker with PCR-confirmed SARS-CoV-2 infection or an uninfected control (not recorded which).

The chain has TRBV7-9 and TRBJ2-5; D is ambiguous. Germline CDR1 SEHNR, CDR2 FQNEAQ (reference sequence). The CDR3 spans 12 residues. Trimming took 0 bases from V and 6 from J, leaving 5 bases between them. This CDR3 reads CASSLARQTQYF. CDR3 bases: TGTGCCAGCAGCTTAGCCCGACAGACCCAGTACTTC.

In this sample, this clonotype turned up many times. The rearrangement joins TRBV11-2 to TRBJ2-1; the match to TRBD2 covers 12 bases. Germline trimming cut 1 base from V and 9 bases from J; bases unmatched to any gene: 7. The germline V gene encodes CDR1 SGHAT and CDR2 FQNNGV. The length of the CDR3 is 16 residues. The CDR3 region has the DNA TGTGCCAGCAGCTTAGGTATCCTAGCGGGAGGGAGTGAGCAGTTCTTC. Translated: CASSLGILAGGSEQFF.

The chain couples TRBV5-1 to TRBJ2-2, with D hard to call. The CDR3 runs to 14 residues. CDR1 is SGHRS and CDR2 is YFSETQ in the germline V gene. V was cut by 2 bases and J by 8 bases, with 13 bases left in between. The CDR3 loop reads CASSFDVRRGELFF. In DNA, the CDR3 is TGCGCCAGCAGCTTCGACGTCCGACGAGGGGAGCTGTTTTTT.

This chain joins TRBV27 and TRBJ1-1; no clear D gene. Trimming stripped 5 bases from V and 9 bases from J, with 19 bases between. This CDR3 comprises 14 residues. Germline assignment: CDR1 MNHEY and CDR2 SMNVEV (reference sequence). The CDR3 loop is CASSQLTPPGKAFF. In nucleotides, the CDR3 is TGTGCCAGCAGTCAATTAACACCCCCGGGGAAAGCTTTCTTT.

CDR3 residues: CASSLVATGAGDEQFF. CDR3 DNA sequence: TGTGCCAGCAGCTTAGTAGCCACAGGGGCCGGGGATGAGCAGTTCTTC. The V gene is TRBV7-9, the J gene TRBJ2-1; 7 bases are a match to TRBD1. The CDR3 contains 16 residues. The ends lost 1 base at V and 8 bases at J; junction bases unmatched: 11. Germline assignment: CDR1 SEHNR and CDR2 FQNEAQ (reference sequence). The entire variable domain, with the rest obtained from reference TRBV7-9 and TRBJ2-1, is as follows: DTGVSQNPRHKITKRGQNVTFRCDPISEHNRLYWYRQTLGQGPEFLTYFQNEAQLEKSRLLSDRFSAERPKGSFSTLEIQRTEQGDSAMYLCASSLVATGAGDEQFFGPGTRLTVL.

The V gene is TRBV28, the J gene TRBJ2-7, with a tentative D call TRBD2 (6 bases). The length of the CDR3 is 14 residues. The germline CDR1 and CDR2 sequences are MDHEN and SYDVKM. Between the trimmed V and J ends, which lost 4 bases and 5 bases, there was a span of 15 bases. The CDR3 bases are TGTGCCAGCAGTTCCTCAGGGAGGAGGAACGAGCAGTACTTC. Translating it yields CASSSSGRRNEQYF.

In nucleotides, the CDR3 is TGTGCCAGCAATACAGGGAATATTTACGAGCAGTACTTC. The encoded protein is CASNTGNIYEQYF. The gene calls are TRBV28 and TRBJ2-7; perhaps TRBD1 as D (6 bases). CDR1 is MDHEN, CDR2 SYDVKM, per germline. The CDR3 has 13 residues. V shed 7 bases and J shed 4 bases, with 14 bases lying between them.

The rearrangement uses TRBV7-2 and TRBJ2-2; no clear D gene. Germline assignment: CDR1 SGHTA and CDR2 FQGNSA. The CDR3 contains 13 residues. The V gene lost 1 base and the J gene lost 6 bases, with 6 bases spanning the gap. DNA for the CDR3: TGTGCCAGCAGCTTAGTCGTATCCGGGGAGCTGTTTTTT. This sequence encodes CASSLVVSGELFF.

The chain uses TRBV6-6 and TRBJ1-4, with TRBD1 as a possible D gene (5 bases). V was cut by 6 bases and J by 6 bases, with 11 bases left in between. The CDR3 extends over 13 amino acids. The germline CDR1 and CDR2 sequences are MNHNY and SVGAGI (reference sequence). CDR3 nucleotides: TGTGCCAGCAGCCAAGGGGTGCATGAAAAACTGTTTTTT. Residues: CASSQGVHEKLFF.

This clonotype was counted only a few times. The chain joins TRBV7-6 to TRBJ2-3; 12 nucleotides line up with TRBD2. The CDR3 runs 16 residues. CDR1 and CDR2 (germline): SGHVS, FNYEAQ. With 5 bases clipped from V and 2 bases from J, the junction kept 5 bases outside the gene matches. Here the CDR3 reads CASSTGLAGHTDTQYF. The CDR3 DNA reads as TGTGCCAGCAGCACCGGACTAGCGGGGCACACAGATACGCAGTATTTT.

The V call is TRBV12-3 or TRBV12-4, the J call TRBJ1-2; TRBD1 matches at 7 bases. This CDR3 is 14 amino acids long. With 5 bases clipped from V and 4 bases from J, the junction kept 7 bases outside the gene matches. CDR3 coding DNA: TGTGCCAGCAGTAACACGGGACAGCCCTATGGCTACACCTTC. This translates into CASSNTGQPYGYTF.

This clonotype was picked up many times. The gene calls are TRBV2 and TRBJ2-3; TRBD1 matches 11 bases. Germline V CDR1 and CDR2: SNHLY, FYNNEI. This CDR3 has 16 residues. The J segment lost 4 bases and the V segment lost 1 base, leaving 4 bases of the junction unmatched. CDR3 coding DNA: TGTGCCAGCAGTGAAGAGGGACAGGGGGTGGCAGATACGCAGTATTTT. Translation: CASSEEGQGVADTQYF.

The chain carries TRBV6-5 and TRBJ1-3; D ambiguous. The V end lost 3 bases, the J end lost 0 bases, and 12 bases lay between the germline ends. The CDR3 contains 16 residues. The V gene's germline CDR1 is MNHEY and CDR2 SVGAGI. Written as DNA, the CDR3 is TGTGCCAGCAGTTATAAGGCGAGTTTCTCTGGAAACACCATATATTTT. Its protein product is CASSYKASFSGNTIYF.

The J gene is TRBJ2-7, the V gene TRBV29-1, with TRBD2 matching 8 bases. V was clipped by 8 bases and J by 1 base; unmatched bases: 10. The germline gives CDR1 SQVTM, CDR2 ANQGSEA. CDR3 size: 14 residues. CDR3 in amino acids: CSITKAGVSYEQYF. CDR3 DNA: TGCAGCATAACAAAAGCGGGAGTGTCCTACGAGCAGTACTTC.

The V gene is TRBV20-1, the J gene TRBJ2-7, with D unresolved. The CDR3 is made up of 13 amino acids. The V and J ends lost 0 bases and 4 bases respectively, with 10 bases between them. Germline V gene data show CDR1 as DFQATT and CDR2 as SNEGSKA (reference sequence). The CDR3 nucleotides read TGCAGTGCTAGAGATATTCGATGGTACGAGCAGTACTTC. Protein: CSARDIRWYEQYF.

This chain links TRBV5-1 with TRBJ1-1, with D possibly matching TRBD1 (5 bases). Germline V gives CDR1 SGHRS, CDR2 YFSETQ. This CDR3 contains 16 residues. Trimming shortened V by 0 bases and J by 6 bases, and 18 bases separated the two germline ends. In nucleotides, the CDR3 is TGCGCCAGCAGCTTGGCAGGGCGCTTTTCGGAGGCTGAAGCTTTCTTT. Protein product: CASSLAGRFSEAEAFF.

This clonotype has only a few counts. The chain has TRBV20-1 and TRBJ1-5, with D possibly matching TRBD1 (5 bases). The length of the CDR3 is 16 residues. Trimming removed 0 bases from V and 1 base from J, with 13 bases in between. From germline, CDR1 is DFQATT and CDR2 SNEGSKA (reference sequence). The chain's CDR3 is CSARDRRDSSNQPQHF. The CDR3 DNA follows: TGCAGTGCTAGAGATCGTAGGGACTCCAGCAATCAGCCCCAGCATTTT.